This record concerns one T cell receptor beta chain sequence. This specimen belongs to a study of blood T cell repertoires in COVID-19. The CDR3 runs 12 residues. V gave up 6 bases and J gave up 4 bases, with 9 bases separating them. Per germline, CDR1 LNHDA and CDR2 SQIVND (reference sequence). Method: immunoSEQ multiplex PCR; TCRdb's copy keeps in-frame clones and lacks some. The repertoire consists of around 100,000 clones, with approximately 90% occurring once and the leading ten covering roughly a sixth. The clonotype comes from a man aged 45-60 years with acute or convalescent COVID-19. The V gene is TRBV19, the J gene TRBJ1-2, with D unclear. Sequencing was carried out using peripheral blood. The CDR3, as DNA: TGTGCCAGTAGGGTGGGGAGCTATGGCTACACCTTC. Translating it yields CASRVGSYGYTF.